The 17 T cell receptor beta chains presented below share a single source sample, sequenced in a study of long-term antiretroviral therapy in people with HIV. With survey level as its setting, the immunoSEQ assay was v3.0. Sequencing was performed with immunoSEQ multiplex PCR; in TCRdb, only in-frame clones are kept and a portion is missing. The data contain some 36,000 clones, roughly 84% of them singletons. Sequences were derived from unsorted PBMCs, sampled just over 2.7 years before starting antiretroviral therapy. The receptors derive from a woman younger than 45 with HIV.

The rearrangement links TRBV7-3 to TRBJ1-1; D might be TRBD1 (5 bases). This CDR3 comprises 13 residues. V gave up 4 bases and J gave up 5 bases, with 11 bases separating them. CDR1 is SGHTA, CDR2 FQGTGA, per germline. The chain's CDR3 is CASSSHGGTEAFF. CDR3 nucleotide sequence: TGTGCCAGCAGCTCGCACGGGGGAACTGAAGCTTTCTTT.

Only a few counts were recorded for this clone. The rearrangement links TRBV7-9 to TRBJ1-2; D gene uncertain. Between the trimmed V and J ends, which lost 1 base and 3 bases, there was a span of 9 bases. The CDR3 has 14 amino acids. Germline V CDR1 and CDR2: SEHNR, FQNEAQ (reference sequence). CDR3: CASSLELGYYGYTF. Written as DNA, the CDR3 is TGTGCCAGCAGCTTAGAATTGGGTTACTATGGCTACACCTTC. Drawing the rest from reference TRBV7-9 and TRBJ1-2, the complete variable domain is DTGVSQNPRHKITKRGQNVTFRCDPISEHNRLYWYRQTLGQGPEFLTYFQNEAQLEKSRLLSDRFSAERPKGSFSTLEIQRTEQGDSAMYLCASSLELGYYGYTFGSGTRLTVV.

The chain carries TRBV6-5 and TRBJ2-7; tentatively, D is TRBD1 (6 bases). Germline V gene sequence: CDR1 MNHEY, CDR2 SVGAGI. The CDR3 has 15 residues. V gave up 5 bases and J gave up 3 bases, with 17 bases separating them. The CDR3 is CASSHPDRSVYEQYF. The CDR3 DNA is TGTGCCAGCAGTCATCCCGACAGGTCGGTCTACGAGCAGTACTTC.

The rearrangement uses TRBV27 and TRBJ2-7; D possibly corresponds to TRBD1 (6 bases). V lost 2 bases to trimming and J lost 5 bases, with 13 bases between them. The CDR3 length is 14 residues. The germline gives CDR1 MNHEY, CDR2 SMNVEV (reference sequence). The CDR3 sequence is CASSLVGASHEQYF. The CDR3 nucleotides read TGTGCCAGCAGTTTAGTGGGGGCGTCCCACGAGCAGTACTTC.

This chain links TRBV7-8 with TRBJ2-7; D call uncertain. Trimming took off 3 bases at V and 3 bases at J, with 6 bases between the two ends. In germline, CDR1 is SGHVS, CDR2 FQNEAQ. CDR3 size: 12 residues. The CDR3 region has the DNA TGTGCCAGCAGCTTCTTCTACTACGAGCAGTACGTC. Its protein is CASSFFYYEQYV.

The chain links TRBV6-1 to TRBJ1-3, with unresolved D. Germline loops: CDR1 MNHNS, CDR2 SASEGT. The CDR3 extends over 15 amino acids. V was clipped by 6 bases and J by 4 bases, with 16 bases between them. The CDR3, as DNA: TGTGCCAGCAGGGAGTTTGGGCGGGGAGGAAACACCATATATTTT. This encodes CASREFGRGGNTIYF.

The V call is TRBV11-2, the J call TRBJ1-3, with D unclear. V lost 3 bases, J lost 4 bases, and 4 bases lay in between. Germline V gives CDR1 SGHAT, CDR2 FQNNGV. The CDR3 length is 12 residues. The CDR3 reads CASSFNGNTIYF. CDR3 bases: TGTGCCAGCAGCTTTAACGGAAACACCATATATTTT.

The chain has TRBV10-2 and TRBJ1-5; D unresolved. The CDR3 is 14 residues long. The V and J ends lost 0 bases and 7 bases respectively, with 10 bases between them. The germline V gene encodes CDR1 WSHSY and CDR2 SAAADI. CDR3 protein: CASSESTFDQPQHF. The DNA for the CDR3 is TGCGCCAGCAGTGAGTCGACCTTTGACCAGCCCCAGCATTTT.

This clone has a single count. One end of the junction does not line up with germline, which may come from a read error. This rearrangement joins TRBV10-3 to TRBJ1-5; TRBD1 agrees at 7 bases. Germline values: CDR1 ENHRY, CDR2 SYGVKD. The CDR3 is made up of 14 amino acids. CDR3 amino acids: CATSPPGGNQPQHF. The CDR3 nucleotides read TGTGCCACCAGTCCCCCAGGGGGAAATCAGCCCCAGCATTTT.

This chain links TRBV5-1 with TRBJ2-1, with a weak D call TRBD1 (7 bases). The V end lost 5 bases, the J end lost 8 bases, and 17 bases lay between the germline ends. CDR1 and CDR2 from the germline V gene are SGHRS and YFSETQ. This CDR3 is built from 14 residues. The CDR3 protein is CASRRDSLTHEQFF. In DNA, the CDR3 is TGCGCCAGCAGGCGGGACAGCCTCACGCATGAGCAGTTCTTC.

The chain employs TRBV10-3 and TRBJ2-3; D is perhaps TRBD2 (6 bases). CDR1 and CDR2 (germline): ENHRY, SYGVKD. CDR3 length equals 17 residues. The V gene lost 6 bases and the J gene lost 0 bases, with 19 bases spanning the gap. CDR3 in amino acids: CAISGGERDTSTDTQYF. In DNA form, the CDR3 reads TGTGCCATCAGCGGAGGGGAAAGGGATACTAGCACAGATACGCAGTATTTT.

Notes on this clone: Other DNA variants within this sample encode the same CDR3. The chain links TRBV19 to TRBJ1-2; D ambiguous. Germline V gene data show CDR1 as LNHDA and CDR2 as SQIVND (reference sequence). Trimming removed 3 bases at V and 6 bases at J, with 11 bases between. The CDR3 consists of 13 residues. The CDR3 region has the DNA TGTGCCAGTAGTATGGGCCTTGGGGATGGCTACACCTTC. Residues: CASSMGLGDGYTF.

This chain joins TRBV5-1 and TRBJ2-5, with D possibly being TRBD2 (5 bases). Between the trimmed V and J ends, which lost 0 bases and 9 bases, there was a span of 24 bases. CDR1 is SGHRS, CDR2 YFSETQ, per germline. The CDR3 totals 17 residues. The chain's CDR3 is CASSLAGVPLAEGSQYF. The CDR3 nucleotides are TGCGCCAGCAGCTTGGCCGGGGTCCCCTTAGCCGAAGGGTCCCAGTACTTC. Variable domain in full (rest from reference TRBV5-1 and TRBJ2-5): KAGVTQTPRYLIKTRGQQVTLSCSPISGHRSVSWYQQTPGQGLQFLFEYFSETQRNKGNFPGRFSGRQFSNSRSEMNVSTLELGDSALYLCASSLAGVPLAEGSQYFGPGTRLLVL.

The rearrangement links TRBV6-5 to TRBJ2-7; D is perhaps TRBD1 (7 bases). The germline gives CDR1 MNHEY, CDR2 SVGAGI. V was pared by 2 bases and J by 6 bases, with 17 bases between. CDR3 length: 15 amino acids. The CDR3 nucleotides read TGTGCCAGCAGTTACGCGTCAGGGGGGATCTCCGAGCAGTACGTC. It is translated as CASSYASGGISEQYV.

V usage is TRBV19 and J usage is TRBJ2-1; D assignment may be TRBD1 or TRBD2 (5 bases each). Trimming took off 10 bases at V and 4 bases at J, with 20 bases between the two ends. CDR3 length: 15 residues. CDR1 and CDR2 (germline): LNHDA, SQIVND (reference sequence). DNA for the CDR3: TGTGCCACCAGGGCCCGGGGCTCACGTTACAATGAGCAGTTCTTC. Amino acid sequence: CATRARGSRYNEQFF.

The V and J genes are TRBV13 and TRBJ2-1, with 9 nucleotides matching TRBD1. CDR1 is PRHDT and CDR2 is FYEKMQ in the germline V gene (reference sequence). This CDR3 is 20 amino acids long. The ends lost 8 bases at V and 3 bases at J; junction bases unmatched: 23. The CDR3 DNA reads as TGTGCCAGCCCGAGACAGGGGGATTTGTACGTAATTGGACTCTACAATGAGCAGTTCTTC. It encodes CASPRQGDLYVIGLYNEQFF.

The chain is built from TRBV6-1 and TRBJ1-1; D not certain. V gave up 6 bases and J gave up 2 bases, with 13 bases separating them. This CDR3 spans 14 amino acids. CDR1 MNHNS and CDR2 SASEGT come from the germline V gene. The CDR3 region is CASSELTANTEAFF. Here the CDR3 DNA reads TGTGCCAGCAGCGAACTAACAGCCAACACTGAAGCTTTCTTT.